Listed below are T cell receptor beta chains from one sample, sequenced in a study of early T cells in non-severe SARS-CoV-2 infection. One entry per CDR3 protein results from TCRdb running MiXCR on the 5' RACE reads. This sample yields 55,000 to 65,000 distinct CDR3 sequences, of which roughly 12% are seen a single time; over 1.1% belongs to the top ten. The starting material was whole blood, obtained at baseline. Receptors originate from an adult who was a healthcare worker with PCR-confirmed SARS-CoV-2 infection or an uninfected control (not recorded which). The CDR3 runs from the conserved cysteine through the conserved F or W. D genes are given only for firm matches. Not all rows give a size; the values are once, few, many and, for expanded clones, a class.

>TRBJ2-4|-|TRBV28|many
CASSLPSGKGNIQYF
TGTGCCAGCAGTTTACCCTCAGGGAAGGGAAACATTCAGTACTTC
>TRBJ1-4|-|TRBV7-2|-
CASSSRDATNEKLFF
TGTGCCAGCAGCTCCAGGGATGCAACTAATGAAAAACTGTTTTTT
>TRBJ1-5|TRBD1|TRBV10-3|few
CAISAGGQPQHF
TGTGCCATCAGTGCAGGGGGTCAGCCCCAGCATTTT
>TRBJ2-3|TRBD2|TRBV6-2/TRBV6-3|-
CASSYNSGEVDTQYF
TGTGCCAGCAGTTACAATAGCGGGGAGGTAGATACGCAGTATTTT
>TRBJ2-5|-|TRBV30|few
CAWSYGETQYF
TGTGCCTGGAGCTACGGGGAGACCCAGTACTTC
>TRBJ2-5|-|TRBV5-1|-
CASSPAGDIETQYF
TGCGCCAGCAGTCCCGCAGGCGACATAGAGACCCAGTACTTC
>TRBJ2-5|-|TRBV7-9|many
CASRPPTVEEETQYF
TGTGCCAGCAGACCACCTACGGTCGAGGAAGAGACCCAGTACTTC
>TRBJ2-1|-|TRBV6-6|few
CASTSARASNEQFF
TGTGCCAGCACCTCGGCTAGGGCGAGCAATGAGCAGTTCTTC
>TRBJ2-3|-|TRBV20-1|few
CSARRLIDTQYF
TGCAGTGCCCGGCGGCTAATAGATACGCAGTATTTT
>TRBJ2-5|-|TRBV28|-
CASSFQSGTIQETQYF
TGTGCCAGCAGTTTCCAATCCGGGACAATTCAAGAGACCCAGTACTTC
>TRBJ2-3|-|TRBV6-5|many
CASSPYRDTQYF
TGTGCCAGCAGTCCCTACAGAGATACGCAGTATTTT
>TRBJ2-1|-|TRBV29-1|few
CSAVRSGSYNEQFF
TGCAGCGCCGTCAGGAGCGGCTCCTACAATGAGCAGTTCTTC
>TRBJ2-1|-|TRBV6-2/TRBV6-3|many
CASSYGTDPNEQFF
TGTGCCAGCAGTTACGGGACGGACCCTAATGAGCAGTTCTTC
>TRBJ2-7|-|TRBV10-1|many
CASSCYLYEQYF
TGCGCCAGCAGTTGTTATTTGTACGAGCAGTACTTC
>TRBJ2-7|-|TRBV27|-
CASSSGTYEQYF
TGTGCCAGCAGTTCAGGGACCTACGAGCAGTACTTC
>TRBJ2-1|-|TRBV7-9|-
CASSPRGIGSSYNEQFF
TGTGCCAGCAGTCCGAGAGGGATCGGTAGCTCCTACAATGAGCAGTTCTTC
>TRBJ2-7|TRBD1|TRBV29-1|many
CSVVGQEYEQYF
TGCAGCGTTGTGGGACAGGAATACGAGCAGTACTTC
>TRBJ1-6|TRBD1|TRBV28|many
CASSTRQGRNSPLHF
TGTGCCAGCAGCACCCGACAGGGGCGTAATTCACCCCTCCACTTT
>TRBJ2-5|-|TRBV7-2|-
CASSFNLQETQYF
TGTGCCAGCAGCTTCAACCTCCAAGAGACCCAGTACTTC
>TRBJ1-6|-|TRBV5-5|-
CASSPAGRAPYNSPLHF
TGTGCCAGCAGCCCTGCCGGAAGGGCACCTTATAATTCACCCCTCCACTTT
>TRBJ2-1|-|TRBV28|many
CASSLVPPHQGYNEQFF
TGTGCCAGCAGTTTAGTCCCTCCCCACCAGGGCTACAATGAGCAGTTCTTC
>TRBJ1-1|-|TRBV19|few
CASSISGAHTEAFF
TGTGCCAGTAGTATTTCGGGGGCCCACACTGAAGCTTTCTTT
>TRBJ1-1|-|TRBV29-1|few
CSAQGLNTEAFF
TGCAGCGCTCAGGGGCTAAACACTGAAGCTTTCTTT
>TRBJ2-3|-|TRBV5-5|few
CASSLGGGGETDTQYF
TGTGCCAGCAGCTTGGGGGGCGGAGGTGAAACAGATACGCAGTATTTT
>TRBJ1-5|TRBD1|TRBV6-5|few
CASSKTGGRNQPQHF
TGTGCCAGCAGTAAAACAGGGGGCCGCAATCAGCCCCAGCATTTT
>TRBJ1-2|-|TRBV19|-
CASTVPGTYGYTF
TGTGCCAGCACCGTACCGGGGACCTATGGCTACACCTTC
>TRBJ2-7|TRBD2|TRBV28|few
CASSPQGLAGGEQYF
TGTGCCAGCAGTCCCCAGGGACTAGCGGGGGGCGAGCAGTACTTC
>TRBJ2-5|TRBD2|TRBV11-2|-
CASSLLSGMYQETQYF
TGTGCCAGCAGCTTACTCAGCGGGATGTACCAAGAGACCCAGTACTTC
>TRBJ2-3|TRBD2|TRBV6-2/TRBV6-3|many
CASKGAGEHTDTQYF
TGTGCCAGCAAAGGAGCGGGGGAACACACAGATACGCAGTATTTT
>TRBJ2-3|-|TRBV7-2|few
CASSLEYGDTQYF
TGTGCCAGCAGCTTAGAGTACGGAGATACGCAGTATTTT
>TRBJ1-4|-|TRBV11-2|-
CASSLVQFNEKLFF
TGTGCCAGCAGCTTAGTACAGTTCAATGAAAAACTGTTTTTT
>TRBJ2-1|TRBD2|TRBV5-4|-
CASSVGLVYNEQFF
TGTGCCAGCAGCGTGGGACTAGTTTACAATGAGCAGTTCTTC
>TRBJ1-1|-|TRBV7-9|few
CASSSSFREAFF
TGTGCCAGCAGCTCGAGTTTCCGGGAAGCTTTCTTT
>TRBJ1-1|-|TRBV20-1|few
CSARRPSINTEAFF
TGCAGTGCTAGACGTCCGAGCATTAACACTGAAGCTTTCTTT
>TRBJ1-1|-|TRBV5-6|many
CASSLAGGVTEAFF
TGTGCCAGCAGCTTGGCCGGTGGTGTAACTGAAGCTTTCTTT
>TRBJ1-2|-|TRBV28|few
CASTSTYGYTF
TGTGCCAGCACCTCAACCTATGGCTACACCTTC
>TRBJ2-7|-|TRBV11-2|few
CASSLRVGANEQYF
TGTGCCAGCAGCTTAAGAGTTGGGGCCAACGAGCAGTACTTC
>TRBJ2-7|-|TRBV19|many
CASSDRASGSCEQYF
TGTGCCAGTAGTGATCGGGCCTCAGGGAGTTGCGAGCAGTACTTC
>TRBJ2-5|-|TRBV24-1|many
CATSDPGQYQETQYF
TGTGCCACCAGTGACCCTGGACAGTATCAAGAGACCCAGTACTTC
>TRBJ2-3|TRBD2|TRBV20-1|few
CSARGLASDTQYF
TGCAGTGCTAGAGGACTAGCGTCAGATACGCAGTATTTT
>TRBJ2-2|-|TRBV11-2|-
CASSWRSGGSSTGELFF
TGTGCCAGCAGCTGGAGGAGTGGGGGGAGCAGCACCGGGGAGCTGTTTTTT
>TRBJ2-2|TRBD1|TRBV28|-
CASGLGGANTGELFF
TGTGCCAGCGGTTTAGGGGGCGCGAACACCGGGGAGCTGTTTTTT
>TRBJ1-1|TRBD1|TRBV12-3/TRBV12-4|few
CASSNYRGRGTEAFF
TGTGCCAGCAGTAACTACAGGGGGCGAGGCACTGAAGCTTTCTTT
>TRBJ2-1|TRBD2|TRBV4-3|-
CASSQAGLAGYNEQFF
TGCGCCAGCAGCCAAGCCGGACTAGCGGGATACAATGAGCAGTTCTTC
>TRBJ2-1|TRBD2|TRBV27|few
CASSSLPGSGVLGEQFF
TGTGCCAGCAGTTCCCTCCCAGGTAGCGGGGTTTTAGGTGAGCAGTTCTTC
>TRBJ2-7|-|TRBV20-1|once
CSARVALEQYF
TGCAGTGCTAGAGTGGCGTTGGAGCAGTACTTC
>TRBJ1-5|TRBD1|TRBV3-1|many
CASSRQGGQPQHF
TGTGCCAGCAGCCGACAGGGTGGTCAGCCCCAGCATTTT
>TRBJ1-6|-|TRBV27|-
CASSFKGSESPLHF
TGTGCCAGCAGTTTCAAAGGGTCGGAGTCACCCCTCCACTTT
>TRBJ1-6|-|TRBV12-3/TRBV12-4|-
CASSFAGSPLHF
TGTGCCAGCAGTTTTGCGGGATCACCCCTCCACTTT
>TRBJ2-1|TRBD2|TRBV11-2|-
CASSLDFYLASGSRNNEQFF
TGTGCCAGCAGCTTAGATTTTTATTTGGCTAGCGGGAGTCGCAACAATGAGCAGTTCTTC
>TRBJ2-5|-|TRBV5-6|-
CASSAWGQVPAQYF
TGTGCCAGCAGCGCATGGGGGCAGGTCCCGGCCCAGTACTTC